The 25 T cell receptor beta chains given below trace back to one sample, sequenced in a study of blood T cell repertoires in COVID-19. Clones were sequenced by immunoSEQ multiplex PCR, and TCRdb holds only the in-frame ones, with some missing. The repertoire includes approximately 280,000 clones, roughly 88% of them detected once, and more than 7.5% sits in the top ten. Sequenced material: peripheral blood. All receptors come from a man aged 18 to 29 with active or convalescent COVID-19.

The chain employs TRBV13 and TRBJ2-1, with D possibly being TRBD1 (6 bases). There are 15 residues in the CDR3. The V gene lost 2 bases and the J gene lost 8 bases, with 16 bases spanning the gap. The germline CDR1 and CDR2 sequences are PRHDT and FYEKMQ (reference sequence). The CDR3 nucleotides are TGTGCCAGCAGCTTAAGGGAGACAGGTAGGGATGAGCAGTTCTTC. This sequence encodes CASSLRETGRDEQFF.

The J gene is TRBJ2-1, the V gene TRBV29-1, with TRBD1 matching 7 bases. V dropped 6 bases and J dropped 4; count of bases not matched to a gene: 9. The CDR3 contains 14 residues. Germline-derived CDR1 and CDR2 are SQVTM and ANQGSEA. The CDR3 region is CSVGTGQLYNEQFF. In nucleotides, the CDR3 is TGCAGCGTCGGAACGGGACAGCTGTACAATGAGCAGTTCTTC.

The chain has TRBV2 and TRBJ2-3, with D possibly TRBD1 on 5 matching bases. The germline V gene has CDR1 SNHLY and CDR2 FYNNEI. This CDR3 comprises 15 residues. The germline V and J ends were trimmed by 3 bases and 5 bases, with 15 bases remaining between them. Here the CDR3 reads CASSDRAGWVDTQYF. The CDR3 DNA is TGTGCCAGCAGTGACCGGGCAGGGTGGGTAGATACGCAGTATTTT.

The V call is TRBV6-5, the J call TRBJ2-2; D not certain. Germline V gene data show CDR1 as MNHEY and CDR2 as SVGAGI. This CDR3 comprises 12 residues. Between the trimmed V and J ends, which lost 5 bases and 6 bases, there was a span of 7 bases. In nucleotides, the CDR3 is TGTGCCAGCAGTAAGTCGGCCGGGGAGCTGTTTTTT. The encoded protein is CASSKSAGELFF.

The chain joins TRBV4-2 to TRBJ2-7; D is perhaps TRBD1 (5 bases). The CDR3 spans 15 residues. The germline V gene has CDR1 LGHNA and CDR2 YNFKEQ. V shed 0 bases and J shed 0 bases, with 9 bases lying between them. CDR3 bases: TGTGCCAGCAGCCAAGATTTTGACAGCTCCTACGAGCAGTACTTC. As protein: CASSQDFDSSYEQYF.

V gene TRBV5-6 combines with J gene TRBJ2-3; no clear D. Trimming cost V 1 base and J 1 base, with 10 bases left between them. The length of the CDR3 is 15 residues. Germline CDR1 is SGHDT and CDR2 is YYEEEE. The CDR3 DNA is TGTGCCAGCAGCTTGCGCGCCTCTGGCACAGATACGCAGTATTTT. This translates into CASSLRASGTDTQYF.

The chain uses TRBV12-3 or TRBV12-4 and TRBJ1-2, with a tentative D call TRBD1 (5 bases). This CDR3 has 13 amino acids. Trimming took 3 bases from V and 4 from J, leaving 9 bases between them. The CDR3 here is CASSLTAVYGYTF. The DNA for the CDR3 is TGTGCCAGCAGTTTGACAGCCGTCTATGGCTACACCTTC.

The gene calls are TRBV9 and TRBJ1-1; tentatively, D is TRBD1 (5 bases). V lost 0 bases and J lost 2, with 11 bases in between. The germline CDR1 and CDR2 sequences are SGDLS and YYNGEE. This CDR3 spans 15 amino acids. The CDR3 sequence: CASSVEAQANTEAFF. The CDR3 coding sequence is TGTGCCAGCAGCGTAGAGGCACAGGCAAACACTGAAGCTTTCTTT.

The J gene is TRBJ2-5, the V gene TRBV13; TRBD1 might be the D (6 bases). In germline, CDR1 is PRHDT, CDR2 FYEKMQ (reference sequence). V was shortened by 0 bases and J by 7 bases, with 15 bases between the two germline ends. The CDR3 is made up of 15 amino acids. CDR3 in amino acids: CASSLGRQVEGTQYF. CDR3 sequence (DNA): TGTGCCAGCAGCTTAGGCAGACAGGTTGAGGGGACCCAGTACTTC.

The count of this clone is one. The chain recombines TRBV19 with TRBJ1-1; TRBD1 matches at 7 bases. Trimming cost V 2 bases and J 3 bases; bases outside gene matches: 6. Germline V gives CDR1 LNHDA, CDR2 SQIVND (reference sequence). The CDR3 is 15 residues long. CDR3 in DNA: TGTGCCAGTAGTATAACGGCCAGGGGGGACACTGAAGCTTTCTTT. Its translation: CASSITARGDTEAFF. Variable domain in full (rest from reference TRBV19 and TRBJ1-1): DGGITQSPKYLFRKEGQNVTLSCEQNLNHDAMYWYRQDPGQGLRLIYYSQIVNDFQKGDIAEGYSVSREKKESFPLTVTSAQKNPTAFYLCASSITARGDTEAFFGQGTRLTVV.

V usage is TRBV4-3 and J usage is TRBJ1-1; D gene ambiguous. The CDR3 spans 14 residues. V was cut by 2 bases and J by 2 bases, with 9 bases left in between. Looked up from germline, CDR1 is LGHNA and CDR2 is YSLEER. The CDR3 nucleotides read TGCGCCAGCAGCCAACTTGGAGGAAACACTGAAGCTTTCTTT. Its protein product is CASSQLGGNTEAFF.

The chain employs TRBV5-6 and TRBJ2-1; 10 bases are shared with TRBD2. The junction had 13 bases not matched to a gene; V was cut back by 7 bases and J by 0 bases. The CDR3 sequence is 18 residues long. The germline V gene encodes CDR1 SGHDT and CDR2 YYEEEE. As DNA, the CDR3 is TGTGCCAGCCTAGTAGCGGGGGGCACAGGGGGCTCCTACAATGAGCAGTTCTTC. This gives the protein CASLVAGGTGGSYNEQFF.

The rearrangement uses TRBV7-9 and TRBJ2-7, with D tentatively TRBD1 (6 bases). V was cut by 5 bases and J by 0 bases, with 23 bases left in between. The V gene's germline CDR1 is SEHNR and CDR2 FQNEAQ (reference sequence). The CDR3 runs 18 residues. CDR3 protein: CASSPLRGPGAVSYEQYF. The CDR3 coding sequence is TGTGCCAGCAGCCCCCTTCGAGGACCAGGGGCAGTCTCCTACGAGCAGTACTTC.

CDR3 sequence reads: CASSYRTVQETQYF. The CDR3 DNA is TGTGCCAGCAGTTATAGGACAGTTCAAGAGACCCAGTACTTC. V is TRBV6-2 or TRBV6-3 and J is TRBJ2-5; a weak D match, TRBD1 (6 bases). The CDR3 has 14 amino acids. V shed 3 bases and J shed 2 bases, with 10 bases lying between them. Per the germline V gene, CDR1 is MNHEY and CDR2 is SVGEGT.

Here the CDR3 DNA reads TGTGCTAGTGGACCCCCCATCTGGACAGGTCCCGAGCAGTACTTC. Translation: CASGPPIWTGPEQYF. J is TRBJ2-7 and V is TRBV12-5; TRBD1 matches at 7 bases. This CDR3 spans 15 amino acids. From germline, CDR1 is LGHNT and CDR2 FRNRAP. V lost 6 bases, J lost 6 bases, and 14 bases stayed unmatched.

The CDR3 sequence is CASSLDSSSYNEQFF. In nucleotides, the CDR3 is TGTGCCAGCAGCCTGGACAGCAGCTCCTACAATGAGCAGTTCTTC. The V and J genes are TRBV5-5 and TRBJ2-1, with D maybe TRBD1 (6 bases). In germline, CDR1 is SGHKS, CDR2 YYEKEE (reference sequence). The CDR3 is 15 amino acids. Trimming pared 4 bases from V and 0 bases from J, leaving 11 bases between. Based on the CDR3 plus reference TRBV5-5 and TRBJ2-1, the full variable domain is DAGVTQSPTHLIKTRGQQVTLRCSPISGHKSVSWYQQVLGQGPQFIFQYYEKEERGRGNFPDRFSARQFPNYSSELNVNALLLGDSALYLCASSLDSSSYNEQFFGPGTRLTVL.

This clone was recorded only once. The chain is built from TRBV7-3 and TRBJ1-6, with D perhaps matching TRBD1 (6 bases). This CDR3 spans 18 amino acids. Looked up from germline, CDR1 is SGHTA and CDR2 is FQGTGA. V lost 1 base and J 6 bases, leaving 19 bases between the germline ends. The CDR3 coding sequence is TGTGCCAGCAGCTTAAACCCCCCAAGGGGGTTTGGTAATTCACCCCTCCACTTT. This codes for CASSLNPPRGFGNSPLHF. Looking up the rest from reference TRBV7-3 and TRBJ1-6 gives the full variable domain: GAGVSQTPSNKVTEKGKYVELRCDPISGHTALYWYRQSLGQGPEFLIYFQGTGAADDSGLPNDRFFAVRPEGSVSTLKIQRTERGDSAVYLCASSLNPPRGFGNSPLHFGNGTRLTVT.

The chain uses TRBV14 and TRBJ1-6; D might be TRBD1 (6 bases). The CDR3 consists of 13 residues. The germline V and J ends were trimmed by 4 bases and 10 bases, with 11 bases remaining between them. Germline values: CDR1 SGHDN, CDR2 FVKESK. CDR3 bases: TGTGCCAGCAGCCTACAGGGTTGGTCACCCCTCCACTTT. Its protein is CASSLQGWSPLHF.

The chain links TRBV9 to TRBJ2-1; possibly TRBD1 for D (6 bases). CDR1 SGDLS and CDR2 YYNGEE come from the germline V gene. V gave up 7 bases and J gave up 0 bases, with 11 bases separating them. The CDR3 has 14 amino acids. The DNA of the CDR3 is TGTGCCAGCGGCCGGGACATCTCCTACAATGAGCAGTTCTTC. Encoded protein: CASGRDISYNEQFF.

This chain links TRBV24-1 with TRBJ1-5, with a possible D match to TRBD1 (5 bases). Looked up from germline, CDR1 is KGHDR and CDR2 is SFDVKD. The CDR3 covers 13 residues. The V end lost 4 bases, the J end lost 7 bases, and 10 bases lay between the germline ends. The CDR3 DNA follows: TGTGCCACCAGTGAAGGCCAGGGCCAGCCCCAGCATTTT. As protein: CATSEGQGQPQHF.

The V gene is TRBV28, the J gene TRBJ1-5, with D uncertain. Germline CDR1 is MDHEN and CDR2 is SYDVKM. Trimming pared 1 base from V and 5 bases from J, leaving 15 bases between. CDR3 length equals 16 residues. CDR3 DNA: TGTGCCAGCAGTTTATCTATGGCGGCACCCTATCAGCCCCAGCATTTT. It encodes CASSLSMAAPYQPQHF.

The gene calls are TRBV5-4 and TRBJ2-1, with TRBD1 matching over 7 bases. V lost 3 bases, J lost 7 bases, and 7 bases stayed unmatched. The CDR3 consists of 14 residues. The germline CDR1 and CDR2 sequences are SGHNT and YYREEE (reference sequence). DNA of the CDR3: TGTGCCAGCAGCTCAAGACAGGGATCTAATGAGCAGTTCTTC. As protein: CASSSRQGSNEQFF.

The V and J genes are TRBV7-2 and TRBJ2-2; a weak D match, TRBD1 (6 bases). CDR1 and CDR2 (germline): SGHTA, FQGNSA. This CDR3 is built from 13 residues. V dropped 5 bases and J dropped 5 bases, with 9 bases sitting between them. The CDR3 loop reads CASSVQGTGELFF. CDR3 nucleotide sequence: TGTGCCAGCAGCGTACAGGGAACCGGGGAGCTGTTTTTT.

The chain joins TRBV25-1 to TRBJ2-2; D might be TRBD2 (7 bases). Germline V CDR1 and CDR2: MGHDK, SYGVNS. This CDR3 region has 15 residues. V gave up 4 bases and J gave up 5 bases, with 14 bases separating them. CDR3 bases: TGTGCCAGCAGTGGGACCGAGGGGGGGACCGGGGAGCTGTTTTTT. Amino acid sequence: CASSGTEGGTGELFF.

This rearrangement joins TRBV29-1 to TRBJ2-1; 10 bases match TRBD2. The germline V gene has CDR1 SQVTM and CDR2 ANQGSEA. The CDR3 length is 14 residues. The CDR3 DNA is TGCAGTGTAAGCGGGGGGGCTTCGTACAATGAGCAGTTCTTC. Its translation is CSVSGGASYNEQFF.